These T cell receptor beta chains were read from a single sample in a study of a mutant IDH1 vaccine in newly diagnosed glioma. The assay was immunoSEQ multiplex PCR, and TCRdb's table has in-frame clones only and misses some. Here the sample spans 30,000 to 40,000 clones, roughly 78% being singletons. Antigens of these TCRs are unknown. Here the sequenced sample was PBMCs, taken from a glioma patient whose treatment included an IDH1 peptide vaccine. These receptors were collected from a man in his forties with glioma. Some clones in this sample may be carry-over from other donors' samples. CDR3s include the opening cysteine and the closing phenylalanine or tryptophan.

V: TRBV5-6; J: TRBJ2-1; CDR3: CASSPGTGGYNEQFF
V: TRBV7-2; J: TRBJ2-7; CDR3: CASSVTRSYEQYF
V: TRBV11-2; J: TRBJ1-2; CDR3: CASSRLSGGNGYTF
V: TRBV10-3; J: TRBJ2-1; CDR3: CAISERTSGGYNEQFF
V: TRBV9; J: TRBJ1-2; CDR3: CASSAWGQGGYGYTF
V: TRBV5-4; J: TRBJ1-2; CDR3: CASTTDSNYGYTF
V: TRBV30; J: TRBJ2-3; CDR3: CAWSGPARGASTDTQYF
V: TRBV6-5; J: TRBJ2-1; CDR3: CASSYSVTGKSEQFF
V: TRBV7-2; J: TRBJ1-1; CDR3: CASSQALSGSTEAFF
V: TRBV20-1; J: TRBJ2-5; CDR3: CSARRGETQYF
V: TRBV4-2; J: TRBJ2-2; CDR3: CASSQDRQEPSEELFF
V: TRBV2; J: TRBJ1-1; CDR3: CASSEQGAESTEAFF
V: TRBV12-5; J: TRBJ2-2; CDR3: CASGLRVTGELFF
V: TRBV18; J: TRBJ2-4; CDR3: CASSPTQSKNIQYF
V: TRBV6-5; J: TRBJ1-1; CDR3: CASSYSRIPGTEAFF
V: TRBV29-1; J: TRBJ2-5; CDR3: CSVEDQGRTQYF
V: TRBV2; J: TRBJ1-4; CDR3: CASSYIITGVRDEKLFF
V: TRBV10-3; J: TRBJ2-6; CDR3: CAISVGLAGAGPSGANVLTF
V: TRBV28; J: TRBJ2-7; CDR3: CASSTRVLASYEQYF
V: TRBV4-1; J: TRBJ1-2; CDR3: CASSQDGRQGGNYGYTF